The clone carrying this T cell receptor (beta chain) was counted a few times. These data come from a study of blood T cells in healthy people across ages. CDR1 is SGDLS, CDR2 YYNGEE, per germline. There are 16 residues in the CDR3. V was trimmed by 3 bases and J by 2 bases, leaving 12 bases between them. Primers used in a second PCR of roughly 6 to 11 cycles were a sample-barcoded 5' primer and a J-beta primer mix. Each CDR3 protein gets one entry after TCRdb re-called the 5' RACE reads with MiXCR. This table holds 800,000 or so distinct CDR3 sequences, approximately 25% found once. The data also belong to a second study, concerning T cells of mothers and their children.

The sample comprised blood. The receptor comes from a boy aged 10-17 years in good health. The chain links TRBV9 to TRBJ1-6, with D perhaps matching TRBD1 (6 bases). The CDR3 nucleotides are TGTGCCAGCAGCGATGCGGACAGCACCTATAATTCACCCCTCCACTTT. It encodes CASSDADSTYNSPLHF.